This TCR beta chain emerged from a study of beta chain features in type 1 diabetes. Isolated RNA was reverse transcribed in full, so expressed TCRB transcripts were sequenced. Sequenced naive, central memory and regulatory T cell samples produced an average of roughly 3.9 million reads. The method was immunoSEQ multiplex PCR; TCRdb's version includes in-frame clones alone and lacks a portion of them. The table shows hundreds of thousands of clones, with around an eighth occurring only once. Germline V gene sequence: CDR1 MNHNS, CDR2 SASEGT. This CDR3 spans 12 amino acids. The V gene lost 2 bases and the J gene lost 2 bases, with 4 bases spanning the gap.

V and J are TRBV6-1 and TRBJ2-7; D not resolved. Sequencing used naive CD4+ T cells from blood. This TCR derives from a man between 18 and 29 years old in good health. The CDR3 sequence: CASSETAYEQYF. The DNA of the CDR3 is TGTGCCAGCAGTGAAACGGCCTACGAGCAGTACTTC.